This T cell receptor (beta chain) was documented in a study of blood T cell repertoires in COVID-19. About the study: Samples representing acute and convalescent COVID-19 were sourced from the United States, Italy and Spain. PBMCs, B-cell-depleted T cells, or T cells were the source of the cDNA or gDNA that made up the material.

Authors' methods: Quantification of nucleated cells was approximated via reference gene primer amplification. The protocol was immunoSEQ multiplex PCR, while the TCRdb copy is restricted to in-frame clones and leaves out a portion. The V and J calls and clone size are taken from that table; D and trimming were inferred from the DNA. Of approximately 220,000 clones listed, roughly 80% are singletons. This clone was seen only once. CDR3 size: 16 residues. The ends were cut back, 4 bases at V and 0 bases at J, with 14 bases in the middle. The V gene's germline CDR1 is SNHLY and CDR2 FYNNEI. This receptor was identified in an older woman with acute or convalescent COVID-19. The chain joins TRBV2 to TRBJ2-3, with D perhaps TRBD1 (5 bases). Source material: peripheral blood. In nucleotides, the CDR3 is TGTGCCAGCAGTGTTTTTGCAGGGTCCAGCACAGATACGCAGTATTTT. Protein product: CASSVFAGSSTDTQYF.